Each of the 23 T cell receptor beta chains below was sequenced from the same sample in a study of cytomegalovirus exposure and HLA in healthy donors (dated 2017 in TCRdb). Library creation used the immunoSEQ multiplex PCR assay. For the multiplex PCR, a mixture combining 60 forward primers for TCR Vbeta segments and 13 reverse primers for TCR Jbeta segments was used. TCRdb obtained this table from immuneACCESS and retained in-frame rearrangements with V and J assigned. These tables miss some clones; where compared with another copy, unresolved V genes account for less than half of the shortfall, and the remainder is unexplained. The sample contains roughly 140,000 clones, 80% to 85% of them found a single time. Jointly, the top ten make up 2% to 3% of the sample. Source material: PBMCs. The origin of the receptors is a boy younger than 10 in good health and CMV-seronegative.

Only one count was recorded for this clone. The chain couples TRBV30 to TRBJ2-1; a weak D match, TRBD2 (5 bases). Trimming stripped 2 bases from V and 11 bases from J, with 13 bases between. Germline assignment: CDR1 GTSNPN and CDR2 SVGIG (reference sequence). The CDR3 runs to 12 residues. The DNA of the CDR3 is TGTGCCTGGAGTCCTCCGGGGAGAAAGCAGTTCTTC. Translated: CAWSPPGRKQFF.

J is TRBJ2-7 and V is TRBV7-3, with no clear D. This CDR3 has 13 residues. CDR1 SGHTA and CDR2 FQGTGA come from the germline V gene. Trimming removed 0 bases at V and 3 bases at J, with 6 bases between. The CDR3 sequence is CASSLTPLYEQYF. In DNA form, the CDR3 reads TGTGCCAGCAGCTTAACGCCACTCTACGAGCAGTACTTC.

The chain is built from TRBV7-9 and TRBJ1-4, with D unclear. CDR1 SEHNR and CDR2 FQNEAQ come from the germline V gene (reference sequence). Deletions cut 2 bases from V and 1 base from J, with 17 bases between. This CDR3 has 18 residues. This chain's CDR3 is CASSLYPRAPGTNEKLFF. The CDR3 bases are TGTGCCAGCAGCTTATACCCCAGAGCCCCGGGAACTAATGAAAAACTGTTTTTT.

V usage is TRBV5-6 and J usage is TRBJ2-3; TRBD1 aligns across 8 bases. Germline loops: CDR1 SGHDT, CDR2 YYEEEE. Trimming cost V 0 bases and J 1 base; bases outside gene matches: 1. The CDR3 sequence is 15 residues long. In DNA, the CDR3 is TGTGCCAGCAGCTTGGCGACAGGGGGCACAGATACGCAGTATTTT. Translation gives CASSLATGGTDTQYF.

V is TRBV9 and J is TRBJ2-7, with 10 bases that match TRBD2. This CDR3 contains 15 residues. The germline V gene encodes CDR1 SGDLS and CDR2 YYNGEE. The V and J ends lost 2 bases and 3 bases, in that order; junction bases with no gene match: 5. The CDR3 spells CASSVGASGSYEQYF. DNA for the CDR3: TGTGCCAGCAGCGTTGGGGCTAGCGGGAGCTACGAGCAGTACTTC.

A single count supports this clone. The CDR3 spells CASSSQGDRQPQHF. DNA of the CDR3: TGTGCCAGCAGCTCACAGGGGGATCGTCAGCCCCAGCATTTT. The rearrangement links TRBV5-6 to TRBJ1-5, with 8 bases identical to TRBD1. The CDR3 is 14 amino acids. Germline values: CDR1 SGHDT, CDR2 YYEEEE. The V gene end was trimmed by 3 bases and the J gene end by 6 bases; junction bases not matched to a gene: 5. Full variable domain (remainder filled in from reference TRBV5-6 and TRBJ1-5): DAGVTQSPTHLIKTRGQQVTLRCSPKSGHDTVSWYQQALGQGPQFIFQYYEEEERQRGNFPDRFSGHQFPNYSSELNVNALLLGDSALYLCASSSQGDRQPQHFGDGTRLSIL.

This CDR3 reads CASREGASYGYTF. The DNA of the CDR3 is TGTGCCAGCCGAGAGGGGGCGTCCTATGGCTACACCTTC. V is TRBV6-1 and J is TRBJ1-2; TRBD1 aligns across 7 bases. V lost 8 bases to trimming and J lost 4 bases; unmatched junction nucleotides: 7. Per the germline V gene, CDR1 is MNHNS and CDR2 is SASEGT. The CDR3 is 13 amino acids.

The chain recombines TRBV19 with TRBJ1-1, with TRBD1 matching 9 bases. CDR1 and CDR2 (germline): LNHDA, SQIVND (reference sequence). The V segment lost 3 bases and the J segment 0 bases; nucleotides outside the gene matches: 8. The CDR3 contains 17 residues. The CDR3 coding sequence is TGTGCCAGTAGTATTTACGCGGGACAGGGCATGAACACTGAAGCTTTCTTT. Residues: CASSIYAGQGMNTEAFF.

This clone was observed a handful of times. The chain has TRBV6-5 and TRBJ1-1; maybe TRBD1 (5 bases). The CDR3 totals 14 residues. Germline V gives CDR1 MNHEY, CDR2 SVGAGI. The ends were cut back, 5 bases at V and 1 base at J, with 11 bases in the middle. This CDR3 reads CASSRRTGNTEAFF. In DNA form, the CDR3 reads TGTGCCAGCAGTCGGAGAACAGGGAACACTGAAGCTTTCTTT.

The chain links TRBV10-3 to TRBJ2-5; TRBD1 aligns across 7 bases. The J call may not be correct, given that the DNA end is closer to TRBJ2-7. This CDR3 is built from 16 residues. Per the germline V gene, CDR1 is ENHRY and CDR2 is SYGVKD. Here the CDR3 DNA reads TGTGCCATCAGACTTACTTCGACAGGGAAAGCCTACGAGCAGTACTTC. Translating gives CAIRLTSTGKAYEQYF.

The V gene is TRBV11-3, the J gene TRBJ1-3; the D is unclear. V was shortened by 1 base and J by 3 bases, with 10 bases between the two germline ends. Looked up from germline, CDR1 is SGHNT and CDR2 is YENEEA. The CDR3 spans 15 residues. The CDR3 reads CASSLVGRVGNTIYF. DNA of the CDR3: TGTGCCAGCAGCTTAGTAGGGAGAGTTGGAAACACCATATATTTT.

The chain has TRBV6-5 and TRBJ2-7; TRBD2 is a possible D gene (5 bases). Trimming stripped 2 bases from V and 2 bases from J, with 16 bases between. This CDR3 region has 16 residues. Germline V lookup: CDR1 MNHEY, CDR2 SVGAGI. The CDR3 loop reads CASSYDFLGVTYEQYF. The CDR3 DNA is TGTGCCAGCAGTTACGATTTCCTGGGAGTCACCTACGAGCAGTACTTC.

The J gene is TRBJ2-2, the V gene TRBV5-4; D remains unclear. Looked up from germline, CDR1 is SGHNT and CDR2 is YYREEE (reference sequence). Between the trimmed V and J ends, which lost 1 base and 5 bases, there was a span of 9 bases. The CDR3 loop spans 14 amino acids. The CDR3 reads CASSLPTSTGELFF. The CDR3 DNA follows: TGTGCCAGCAGCTTGCCCACAAGTACCGGGGAGCTGTTTTTT.

This clone was seen a few times. This chain uses TRBV6-4 with TRBJ2-2; TRBD1 might be the D (6 bases). Germline V gene data show CDR1 as MRHNA and CDR2 as SNTAGT. The CDR3 is made up of 16 amino acids. Trimming left V 0 bases short and J 5 bases short, with 13 bases between. The CDR3 nucleotides are TGTGCCAGCAGTGACTCGAACAGGGCCGGAACCGGGGAGCTGTTTTTT. Its protein product is CASSDSNRAGTGELFF.

This clone has a handful of counts. The J gene is TRBJ2-3, the V gene TRBV6-5; 9 nucleotides match TRBD2. Looked up from germline, CDR1 is MNHEY and CDR2 is SVGAGI. Trimming cost V 5 bases and J 4 bases; bases outside gene matches: 7. This CDR3 has 15 amino acids. CDR3 bases: TGTGCCAGCAGTAATCTACTAGCGGGCCCAGATACGCAGTATTTT. Translating it yields CASSNLLAGPDTQYF.

The chain couples TRBV5-4 to TRBJ2-1; D remains ambiguous. The ends were cut back, 2 bases at V and 0 bases at J, with 9 bases in the middle. This CDR3 is built from 15 residues. CDR1 is SGHNT, CDR2 YYREEE, per germline (reference sequence). The CDR3 loop is CASSLGGSSYNEQFF. The CDR3, as DNA: TGTGCCAGCAGCTTAGGCGGAAGCTCCTACAATGAGCAGTTCTTC.

The count of this clone is one. Its ends do not fully match the called genes, so a read error is possible. The CDR3 loop is CSSSSDSWQDRVSQPQHF. CDR3 bases: TGTTCCAGCAGTTCAGACTCGTGGCAGGACAGGGTCAGCCAGCCCCAGCATTTT. This chain connects TRBV7-9 to TRBJ1-5, with TRBD1 matching 8 bases. Germline CDR1 SEHNR, CDR2 FQNEAQ (reference sequence). The CDR3 totals 18 residues.

This rearrangement joins TRBV9 to TRBJ1-4; 7 bases match TRBD1. The CDR3 has 16 amino acids. V gave up 4 bases and J gave up 7 bases; unmatched junction bases: 13. Per the germline V gene, CDR1 is SGDLS and CDR2 is YYNGEE. For the CDR3, the DNA is TGTGCCAGCAGCCCAGAACTACAGGGGAGGCGTGAAAAACTGTTTTTT. Encoded protein: CASSPELQGRREKLFF.

The chain employs TRBV5-1 and TRBJ1-2; a weak D match, TRBD1 (6 bases). The CDR3 extends over 17 amino acids. CDR1 and CDR2 from the germline V gene are SGHRS and YFSETQ. With 5 bases removed from V and 0 bases from J, the gap between germline ends came to 20 bases. Here the CDR3 reads CASSPSWTAQSNYGYTF. DNA of the CDR3: TGCGCCAGCAGTCCCTCATGGACAGCTCAATCTAACTATGGCTACACCTTC.

This chain connects TRBV9 to TRBJ1-6; possibly TRBD1 for D (5 bases). CDR3 size: 12 residues. Trimming shortened V by 3 bases and J by 11 bases, and 9 bases separated the two germline ends. CDR1 is SGDLS, CDR2 YYNGEE, per germline. The CDR3, as DNA: TGTGCCAGCAGCGCGCAGGGCGCACCCCTCCACTTT. Its protein is CASSAQGAPLHF.

The chain combines TRBV11-2 with TRBJ1-6, with 8 bases aligning to TRBD1. Germline-derived CDR1 and CDR2 are SGHAT and FQNNGV. J was trimmed by 9 bases and V by 2 bases; bases with no gene match: 3. This CDR3 contains 14 residues. In DNA form, the CDR3 reads TGTGCCAGCAGCTTAAGACAGGGGAGTTCACCCCTCCACTTT. Its protein product is CASSLRQGSSPLHF.

This clone was seen only once. The chain is built from TRBV7-3 and TRBJ2-2; 9 nucleotides line up with TRBD1. CDR3 length: 19 amino acids. CDR1 is SGHTA and CDR2 is FQGTGA in the germline V gene. Germline trimming cut 5 bases from V and 3 bases from J; bases unmatched to any gene: 16. The CDR3 coding sequence is TGTGCCAGCAGCAACCCCGTTGCTCCGGGACAGGGATACACCGGGGAGCTGTTTTTT. Translating it yields CASSNPVAPGQGYTGELFF.

The gene calls are TRBV4-1 and TRBJ1-5; 7 bases are a match to TRBD1. V was pared by 3 bases and J by 3 bases, with 8 bases of the junction left unmatched. The CDR3 is made up of 16 amino acids. Germline V CDR1 and CDR2: MGHRA, YSYEKL. The CDR3 DNA is TGCGCCAGCAGCCAGGGAAGGGACAGTTACAATCAGCCCCAGCATTTT. The encoded protein is CASSQGRDSYNQPQHF.